This entry features one T cell receptor beta chain sequence. These data originate in a study of PD-1 blockade in classical Hodgkin lymphoma. Patients all relapsed after autologous stem cell transplantation, and there was variation in brentuximab vedotin exposure. Sequencing was performed with immunoSEQ multiplex PCR; in TCRdb, only in-frame clones are kept and a portion is missing. This table holds fewer than 30,000 clones, approximately 87% found once. The CDR3 extends over 14 amino acids. Germline V gene data show CDR1 as SGHNT and CDR2 as YYREEE (reference sequence). V dropped 0 bases and J dropped 0 bases, with 7 bases sitting between them.

The starting material was peripheral blood mononuclear cells (PBMCs), obtained before the second cycle of nivolumab. The chain links TRBV5-4 to TRBJ2-7; D is uncertain. The clonotype was recovered from a human donor with classical Hodgkin lymphoma. This chain's CDR3 is CASSLAGNSYEQYV. CDR3 in DNA: TGTGCCAGCAGCTTGGCCGGCAACTCCTACGAGCAGTACGTC.